One T cell receptor (beta chain) is described in this entry. Its antigen is as yet unknown. The data belong to a study of cytomegalovirus exposure and HLA in healthy donors. Study-level points and caveats: Some public TCRs appeared in many individuals, while most sequences were rare.

The validation cohort, a group of 90 to 150 subjects, included the donors and was separate from the roughly 670-subject first cohort. Germline CDR1 and CDR2: LNHNV and YYDKDF (reference sequence). CDR3 length equals 15 residues. Between the trimmed V and J ends, which lost 1 base and 4 bases, there was a span of 11 bases. The data were produced by immunoSEQ multiplex PCR, yet TCRdb's version contains in-frame clones alone and is incomplete. This table has 90,000 to 110,000 clones, about 85% appearing once. The chain links TRBV15 to TRBJ2-1, with D possibly being TRBD2 (6 bases). The TCR was taken from a woman younger than 35 in good health and CMV-seropositive. The sequencing sample was made of PBMCs. The CDR3 DNA is TGTGCCACCAGCAGAGCCCTAGCGACGTACAATGAGCAGTTCTTC. It yields the protein CATSRALATYNEQFF.